These T cell receptor beta chains were read from a single sample in a study of blood T cells in healthy people across ages. TCRdb called the 5' RACE reads again in MiXCR, with one record for every CDR3 protein. The top ten clones hold roughly 6.3% of a sample with about 1.4 million distinct CDR3 sequences, almost 60% of them seen once. The sequencing input was blood. The receptors here all came from a man between 18 and 35 years old in good health. CDR3s include the opening cysteine and the closing phenylalanine or tryptophan. D genes are given only for firm matches. Some rows mark clone size as missing; the rest say once, few, many or name a class of expanded clone.

J: TRBJ2-1; size: NA; D: TRBD2; V: TRBV20-1; CDR3: CSARDLSSGGINNEQFF; DNA: TGCAGTGCTAGAGATCTTAGTAGCGGGGGGATTAACAATGAGCAGTTCTTC
J: TRBJ1-2; size: NA; D: TRBD1; V: TRBV2; CDR3: CASRPGTGGYPYGYTF; DNA: TGTGCCAGCAGGCCCGGGACAGGGGGGTACCCCTATGGCTACACCTTC
J: TRBJ2-1; size: NA; D: NA; V: TRBV5-1; CDR3: CASSLGLSEEKFF; DNA: TGCGCCAGCAGCCTCGGACTATCAGAGGAAAAGTTCTTC
J: TRBJ2-5; size: NA; D: TRBD2; V: TRBV4-1; CDR3: CASSQDRSGGAETQYF; DNA: TGCGCCAGCAGCCAAGATCGAAGCGGGGGGGCCGAGACCCAGTACTTC
J: TRBJ2-7; size: NA; D: NA; V: TRBV2; CDR3: CASSEALVLNPKQYF; DNA: TGTGCCAGCAGTGAAGCGCTGGTACTCAATCCTAAGCAGTACTTC
J: TRBJ1-2; size: once; D: NA; V: TRBV20-1; CDR3: CSARGQPYGYTF; DNA: TGCAGTGCCAGAGGACAGCCGTATGGCTACACCTTC
J: TRBJ2-1; size: few; D: NA; V: TRBV9; CDR3: CASTEGSYNEQFF; DNA: TGTGCCAGCACCGAGGGTTCCTACAATGAGCAGTTCTTC
J: TRBJ2-1; size: NA; D: NA; V: TRBV7-2; CDR3: CASSRRGRGVNEQFF; DNA: TGTGCCAGCAGCCGACGGGGGCGGGGAGTCAATGAGCAGTTCTTC
J: TRBJ2-2; size: few; D: NA; V: TRBV7-9; CDR3: CASSGRTGELFF; DNA: TGTGCCAGCAGCGGGAGGACCGGGGAGCTGTTTTTT
J: TRBJ1-2; size: NA; D: NA; V: TRBV12-3/TRBV12-4; CDR3: CASSLRWVYTF; DNA: TGTGCCAGCAGTTTACGGTGGGTCTACACCTTC
J: TRBJ2-3; size: NA; D: TRBD2; V: TRBV18; CDR3: CASSPGGEGTDTQYF; DNA: TGTGCCAGCTCACCGGGAGGGGAAGGCACAGATACGCAGTATTTT
J: TRBJ2-1; size: NA; D: TRBD2; V: TRBV20-1; CDR3: CSARDPWREGVNEQFF; DNA: TGCAGTGCTAGAGATCCCTGGCGGGAGGGGGTCAATGAGCAGTTCTTC
J: TRBJ1-2; size: NA; D: TRBD1; V: TRBV11-2; CDR3: CASSLSPGTGSYGYTF; DNA: TGTGCCAGCAGCCTAAGTCCCGGGACAGGGAGCTATGGCTACACCTTC
J: TRBJ2-3; size: NA; D: NA; V: TRBV6-5; CDR3: CASRPRDRYTDTQYF; DNA: TGTGCCAGCAGGCCAAGGGACCGCTACACAGATACGCAGTATTTT
J: TRBJ2-4; size: NA; D: TRBD2; V: TRBV12-3/TRBV12-4; CDR3: CASSLGTSGSGKNIQYF; DNA: TGTGCCAGCAGCCTGGGGACTAGCGGGAGTGGGAAAAACATTCAGTACTTC
J: TRBJ2-1; size: NA; D: TRBD2; V: TRBV29-1; CDR3: CSLRRTSGGWDNEQFF; DNA: TGCAGCCTCCGTCGGACTAGCGGGGGGTGGGACAATGAGCAGTTCTTC
J: TRBJ2-3; size: NA; D: TRBD2; V: TRBV29-1; CDR3: CSARDYSDTQYF; DNA: TGCAGCGCGCGGGACTACTCAGATACGCAGTATTTT
J: TRBJ2-3; size: few; D: NA; V: TRBV6-6; CDR3: CASSSNGGPTDTQYF; DNA: TGTGCCAGCAGTTCTAACGGGGGGCCCACAGATACGCAGTATTTT
J: TRBJ1-4; size: NA; D: NA; V: TRBV15; CDR3: CATSRATGGEKLFF; DNA: TGTGCCACCAGCAGAGCTACAGGTGGTGAAAAACTGTTTTTT
J: TRBJ2-1; size: NA; D: NA; V: TRBV10-3; CDR3: CAISDLALNEQFF; DNA: TGTGCCATCAGTGATCTAGCGTTAAATGAGCAGTTCTTC
J: TRBJ2-7; size: once; D: NA; V: TRBV2; CDR3: CASSEGASAYEQYF; DNA: TGTGCCAGCAGTGAAGGGGCCAGCGCCTACGAGCAGTACTTC
J: TRBJ2-1; size: NA; D: TRBD2; V: TRBV14; CDR3: CASSLRVQAGFNEQFF; DNA: TGTGCCAGCAGCCTTAGAGTTCAAGCGGGATTCAATGAGCAGTTCTTC
J: TRBJ2-5; size: few; D: NA; V: TRBV4-1; CDR3: CASSHWPGTAGDQETQYF; DNA: TGCGCCAGCAGCCATTGGCCAGGGACCGCTGGGGACCAAGAGACCCAGTACTTC
J: TRBJ2-3; size: NA; D: TRBD2; V: TRBV7-2; CDR3: CATMSSGGRPDTQYF; DNA: TGTGCCACTATGTCTAGCGGGGGGCGGCCAGATACGCAGTATTTT
J: TRBJ1-2; size: once; D: TRBD1; V: TRBV7-9; CDR3: CASSLATGTGSPANYGYTF; DNA: TGTGCCAGCAGCTTAGCAACCGGGACAGGGAGCCCAGCTAACTATGGCTACACCTTC